These T cell receptor beta chains were read from a single sample in a study of blood T cells in healthy people across ages. Each CDR3 protein is one row after TCRdb ran MiXCR on the 5' RACE reads. The table shows 800,000 to 1,300,000 distinct CDR3 sequences, with approximately 25% occurring only once. These same data were also listed under a study on T cells of mothers and their children.

The specimen sequenced was blood. The receptors were gathered from a girl aged 2-10 years in good health. Both conserved end residues are part of each CDR3. Each record gives: D gene, clone size, J gene, V gene, CDR3 protein, CDR3 DNA. D genes are given only for firm matches. Clone size is not always given. Where it is, it says once, few, many or a class for expanded clones.

>.|few|TRBJ2-5|TRBV28
CASSLIPTTGTLYQETQYF
TGTGCCAGCAGTTTAATCCCCACCACCGGGACATTGTACCAAGAGACCCAGTACTTC
>.|.|TRBJ2-7|TRBV18
CASSPTTPAYEQYF
TGTGCCAGCTCACCCACGACTCCTGCCTACGAGCAGTACTTC
>.|.|TRBJ2-5|TRBV7-9
CASSPKDSQETQYF
TGTGCCAGCAGCCCAAAGGACAGCCAAGAGACCCAGTACTTC
>.|.|TRBJ1-1|TRBV4-1
CASSPAGLKNTEAFF
TGCGCCAGCAGCCCGGCGGGCCTAAAGAACACTGAAGCTTTCTTT
>.|few|TRBJ2-7|TRBV7-9
CASSLKVGEQYF
TGTGCCAGCAGCCTCAAGGTCGGAGAGCAGTACTTC
>.|.|TRBJ1-2|TRBV20-1
CSARDFGVAREGFGGGYTF
TGCAGTGCTAGAGATTTCGGAGTGGCACGGGAGGGATTCGGAGGGGGCTACACCTTC
>TRBD1|.|TRBJ2-7|TRBV29-1
CSVERDRSYEQYF
TGCAGCGTCGAAAGGGACAGATCTTACGAGCAGTACTTC
>.|.|TRBJ1-2|TRBV9
CASSVGSGGNGYTF
TGTGCCAGCAGCGTCGGGTCGGGGGGCAATGGCTACACCTTC
>TRBD2|.|TRBJ2-4|TRBV28
CASSFLISGSKVQYF
TGTGCCAGCAGTTTTTTAATTAGCGGGAGTAAGGTTCAGTACTTC
>TRBD2|.|TRBJ2-7|TRBV20-1
CSARPSGRLSYEQYF
TGCAGTGCTAGGCCTAGCGGCCGACTCTCCTACGAGCAGTACTTC
>.|.|TRBJ1-4|TRBV7-9
CASSWGGAEKLFF
TGTGCCAGCAGCTGGGGGGGGGCTGAAAAACTGTTTTTT
>TRBD1|few|TRBJ1-5|TRBV4-1
CASSSFDRVYQPQHF
TGCGCCAGCAGTTCTTTTGACAGGGTATATCAGCCCCAGCATTTT
>TRBD1|few|TRBJ2-7|TRBV5-5
CASSALTGALYEQYF
TGTGCCAGCAGCGCGTTGACAGGGGCCCTCTACGAGCAGTACTTC
>.|.|TRBJ1-1|TRBV29-1
CSANRAPNTEAFF
TGCAGCGCCAATAGAGCCCCGAACACTGAAGCTTTCTTT
>.|few|TRBJ1-3|TRBV4-2
CASSQDLRRTSGNTIYF
TGTGCCAGCAGCCAAGATCTTCGACGGACCTCTGGAAACACCATATATTTT
>TRBD1|many|TRBJ2-7|TRBV7-8
CASSSDRTYEQYF
TGTGCCAGCAGCTCGGACAGGACCTACGAGCAGTACTTC
>.|.|TRBJ2-7|TRBV29-1
CSPCSVYEQYF
TGCAGCCCCTGTAGCGTATACGAGCAGTACTTC
>.|.|TRBJ1-2|TRBV4-1
CASSQGHPYGYTF
TGCGCCAGCAGCCAAGGACACCCCTATGGCTACACCTTC
>.|.|TRBJ1-4|TRBV11-2
CASSSAGGLANEKLFF
TGTGCCAGCAGCTCCGCAGGCGGTTTGGCTAATGAAAAACTGTTTTTT
>TRBD2|few|TRBJ2-1|TRBV4-1
CASSPRAGGDGSEQFF
TGCGCCAGCAGCCCGCGAGCGGGGGGGGATGGCAGTGAGCAGTTCTTC
>TRBD2|.|TRBJ2-1|TRBV5-1
CASSYLSGGAANEQFF
TGCGCCAGCAGCTACCTTAGCGGGGGGGCCGCTAATGAGCAGTTCTTC
>TRBD1|few|TRBJ2-7|TRBV29-1
CSVTGTGRYEQYF
TGCAGCGTAACGGGGACAGGCCGCTACGAGCAGTACTTC
>.|few|TRBJ1-6|TRBV6-4
CASSERGGLYNSPLHF
TGTGCCAGCAGTGAACGCGGGGGACTGTATAATTCACCCCTCCACTTT